Below, 21 T cell receptor beta chains from the same sample are listed, as sequenced in a study of cytomegalovirus exposure and HLA in healthy donors. Primers: 60 Vbeta forward and 13 Jbeta reverse. Clones were sequenced by immunoSEQ multiplex PCR, and TCRdb holds only the in-frame ones, with some missing. Here the sample spans approximately 100,000 clones, roughly 70% being singletons. Sequencing was carried out using PBMCs. The receptors were gathered from a man aged 45-65 years in good health and CMV-seronegative.

With respect to this clone: The junction departs from the called germline gene at one end, perhaps through a read error. This chain links TRBV2 with TRBJ1-6, with 9 bases that match TRBD1. The germline V gene has CDR1 SNHLY and CDR2 FYNNEI. The CDR3 runs to 14 residues. Here the CDR3 reads CASTPGQGRLPPHF. CDR3 DNA: TGTGCCAGCACCCCGGGACAGGGAAGGTTACCCCCCCACTTT.

The V and J genes are TRBV4-2 and TRBJ2-3, with 8 bases matching TRBD2. Trimming cost V 5 bases and J 0 bases; bases outside gene matches: 4. Germline CDR1 reads LGHNA; CDR2 reads YNFKEQ. The CDR3 spans 15 residues. CDR3 amino acids: CASSEPSGSTDTQYF. The DNA of the CDR3 is TGTGCCAGCAGCGAACCTAGCGGGAGCACAGATACGCAGTATTTT.

This chain's CDR3 is CASSGDRGREKLFF. DNA for the CDR3: TGTGCCAGTAGTGGGGACAGGGGGCGTGAAAAACTGTTTTTT. The chain joins TRBV19 to TRBJ1-4, with 12 bases lining up with TRBD1. The CDR3 runs 14 residues. J was trimmed by 7 bases and V by 5 bases; bases with no gene match: 2. The germline V gene has CDR1 LNHDA and CDR2 SQIVND (reference sequence).

This rearrangement joins TRBV19 to TRBJ1-5, with a possible D match to TRBD1 (5 bases). The CDR3 runs 16 residues. V shed 7 bases and J shed 5 bases, with 21 bases lying between them. The germline V gene has CDR1 LNHDA and CDR2 SQIVND (reference sequence). The CDR3 is CASTLGGPGGYQPQHF. The CDR3, as DNA: TGTGCCAGTACCTTGGGGGGACCCGGGGGTTATCAGCCCCAGCATTTT.

This sequence joins TRBV6-5 and TRBJ2-1, with D perhaps matching TRBD2 (6 bases). This CDR3 spans 13 amino acids. With 6 bases removed from V and 9 bases from J, the gap between germline ends came to 15 bases. Per the germline V gene, CDR1 is MNHEY and CDR2 is SVGAGI. The CDR3 loop reads CASSRTKGPEQFF. In DNA, the CDR3 is TGTGCCAGCAGCAGGACTAAAGGGCCTGAGCAGTTCTTC.

The chain uses TRBV5-1 and TRBJ1-6; the D is unclear. V was clipped by 4 bases and J by 7 bases, with 12 bases between them. Germline-derived CDR1 and CDR2 are SGHRS and YFSETQ. The CDR3 loop spans 14 amino acids. The CDR3 region is CASSPFDTNSPLHF. CDR3 nucleotides: TGCGCCAGCAGCCCGTTCGACACCAATTCACCCCTCCACTTT.

The chain carries TRBV29-1 and TRBJ1-2; tentative D call: TRBD1 (5 bases). V gave up 4 bases and J gave up 6 bases, with 21 bases separating them. The germline V gene has CDR1 SQVTM and CDR2 ANQGSEA. The CDR3 contains 15 residues. CDR3 region: CSVVVYRFPGDGYTF. DNA for the CDR3: TGCAGCGTTGTCGTTTACAGGTTCCCGGGAGATGGCTACACCTTC. The full variable domain, with the rest looked up from reference TRBV29-1 and TRBJ1-2, is SAVISQKPSRDICQRGTSLTIQCQVDSQVTMMFWYRQQPGQSLTLIATANQGSEATYESGFVIDKFPISRPNLTFSTLTVSNMSPEDSSIYLCSVVVYRFPGDGYTFGSGTRLTVV.

The rearrangement joins TRBV6-5 to TRBJ2-7, with TRBD1 matching 9 bases. This CDR3 contains 15 residues. V dropped 4 bases and J dropped 5; count of bases not matched to a gene: 9. Per the germline V gene, CDR1 is MNHEY and CDR2 is SVGAGI. The CDR3 DNA reads as TGTGCCAGCAGTTCCCAGCCAGGACAGGGGAACGAGCAGTACTTC. Its protein product is CASSSQPGQGNEQYF.

The table lists this clone with a count of one. The V gene is TRBV9, the J gene TRBJ2-5, with 7 bases lining up with TRBD2. The germline gives CDR1 SGDLS, CDR2 YYNGEE. This CDR3 is built from 14 residues. V was clipped by 3 bases and J by 1 base; unmatched bases: 3. CDR3 nucleotides: TGTGCCAGCAGCGCGGGGGGATCCCAAGAGACCCAGTACTTC. Its translation: CASSAGGSQETQYF.

The chain uses TRBV19 and TRBJ1-2; D gene uncertain. In germline, CDR1 is LNHDA, CDR2 SQIVND (reference sequence). The CDR3 runs to 13 residues. The V end was cut by 9 bases, the J end by 3 bases, with 14 bases between. CDR3 in DNA: TGTGCCAGCAGGATTGGGGAGGACTATGGCTACACCTTC. It yields the protein CASRIGEDYGYTF.

The rearrangement joins TRBV9 to TRBJ2-3; tentatively, D is TRBD2 (6 bases). With 4 bases removed from V and 4 bases from J, the gap between germline ends came to 10 bases. The germline CDR1 and CDR2 sequences are SGDLS and YYNGEE. CDR3 length: 13 residues. The CDR3 spells CASSPLASDTQYF. The DNA for the CDR3 is TGTGCCAGCAGCCCCCTAGCGTCAGATACGCAGTATTTT.

This sequence joins TRBV21-1 and TRBJ2-2; TRBD2, the table's D call, lacks a check against the DNA. TRBV21-1 is a known pseudogene. CDR3 length: 13 amino acids. The CDR3 spells CARGAAHTGELFF. In nucleotides, the CDR3 is TGTGCCAGGGGAGCGGCACACACCGGGGAGCTGTTTTTT.

There are a few counts of this clone. The chain has TRBV5-1 and TRBJ1-2; a possible D gene is TRBD1 (6 bases). This CDR3 comprises 16 residues. V lost 4 bases, J lost 1 base, and 17 bases lay in between. CDR1 is SGHRS, CDR2 YFSETQ, per germline. The CDR3 protein is CASSISRGEGNYGYTF. DNA of the CDR3: TGCGCCAGCAGCATTTCCAGGGGCGAGGGTAACTATGGCTACACCTTC.

As DNA, the CDR3 is TGTGCCAGCAGTTGGACAGGGGGCCCCTACGAGCAGTACTTC. Its protein product is CASSWTGGPYEQYF. The chain joins TRBV6-1 to TRBJ2-7; 11 nucleotides align to TRBD1. Germline V gene data show CDR1 as MNHNS and CDR2 as SASEGT. This CDR3 contains 14 residues. V was pared by 5 bases and J by 2 bases, with 2 bases of the junction left unmatched.

V and J are TRBV11-3 and TRBJ2-5; no firm D call. Germline lookup yields CDR1 SGHNT and CDR2 YENEEA. The CDR3 is 13 residues long. Trimming left V 5 bases short and J 1 base short, with 8 bases between. CDR3 bases: TGTGCCAGCAGCCCCTCCGTCCAAGAGACCCAGTACTTC. This gives the protein CASSPSVQETQYF.

Details on this clone: The germline gene is not matched at one end of the junction; a read error may be the cause. V and J are TRBV7-7 and TRBJ2-5; 9 bases are shared with TRBD1. The CDR3 loop spans 15 amino acids. Germline values: CDR1 SSHAT, CDR2 FNYEAQ (reference sequence). CDR3 in amino acids: CASSSGTGTQETQYF. In nucleotides, the CDR3 is TGTGCTAGCAGCTCAGGGACAGGGACCCAAGAGACCCAGTACTTC.

The J gene is TRBJ2-2, the V gene TRBV21-1; the DNA was not compared with TRBD1, the D call given in the table. TRBV21-1 is labeled a pseudogene. There are 15 residues in the CDR3. CDR3 protein: CASSKVGARTGELFF. CDR3 nucleotides: TGTGCCAGCAGCAAAGTGGGGGCGCGGACCGGGGAGCTGTTTTTT.

The chain employs TRBV6-1 and TRBJ2-7; D unresolved. The CDR3 length is 12 residues. From germline, CDR1 is MNHNS and CDR2 SASEGT. The germline V and J ends were trimmed by 8 bases and 0 bases, with 8 bases remaining between them. The CDR3 loop reads CASCSNSYEQYF. The CDR3 bases are TGTGCCAGCTGTTCCAACTCCTACGAGCAGTACTTC.

Concerning this clone itself: The sample has other DNA sequences that encode this CDR3 too. The V gene is TRBV5-5, the J gene TRBJ1-4; a possible D gene is TRBD1 (6 bases). Germline V CDR1 and CDR2: SGHKS, YYEKEE (reference sequence). V was trimmed by 0 bases and J by 7 bases, leaving 10 bases between them. CDR3 size: 14 residues. The CDR3 spells CASSLVRGSEKLFF. In nucleotides, the CDR3 is TGTGCCAGCAGCTTGGTTAGGGGGAGTGAAAAACTGTTTTTT.

The chain recombines TRBV5-1 with TRBJ1-2; weak D call: TRBD1 (6 bases). This CDR3 has 13 residues. CDR1 SGHRS and CDR2 YFSETQ come from the germline V gene. V lost 7 bases to trimming and J lost 4 bases, with 14 bases between them. DNA for the CDR3: TGCGCCAGCCCCCCCGACAGGTCCTATGGCTACACCTTC. It translates to CASPPDRSYGYTF.

V usage is TRBV6-1 and J usage is TRBJ2-1; D possibly corresponds to TRBD2 (6 bases). Trimming removed 6 bases at V and 9 bases at J, with 21 bases between. The length of the CDR3 is 15 residues. Germline lookup yields CDR1 MNHNS and CDR2 SASEGT. Written as DNA, the CDR3 is TGTGCCAGCAGCGAAAGGAGGAGCAGGGAGGCTGAGCAGTTCTTC. This codes for CASSERRSREAEQFF.